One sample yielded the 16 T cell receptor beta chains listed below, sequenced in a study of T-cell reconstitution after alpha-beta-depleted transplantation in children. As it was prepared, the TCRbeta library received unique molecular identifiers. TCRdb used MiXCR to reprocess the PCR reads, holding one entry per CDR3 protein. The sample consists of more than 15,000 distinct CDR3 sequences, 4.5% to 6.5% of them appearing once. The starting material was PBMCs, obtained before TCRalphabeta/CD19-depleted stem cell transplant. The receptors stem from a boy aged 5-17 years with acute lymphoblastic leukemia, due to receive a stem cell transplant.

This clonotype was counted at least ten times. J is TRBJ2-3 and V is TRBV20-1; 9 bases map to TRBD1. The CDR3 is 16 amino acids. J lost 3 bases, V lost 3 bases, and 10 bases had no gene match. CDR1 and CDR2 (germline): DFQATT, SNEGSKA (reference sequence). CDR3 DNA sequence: TGCAGTGCTAGGGGTAACTCGGGACAGGGAACAGATACGCAGTATTTT. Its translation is CSARGNSGQGTDTQYF.

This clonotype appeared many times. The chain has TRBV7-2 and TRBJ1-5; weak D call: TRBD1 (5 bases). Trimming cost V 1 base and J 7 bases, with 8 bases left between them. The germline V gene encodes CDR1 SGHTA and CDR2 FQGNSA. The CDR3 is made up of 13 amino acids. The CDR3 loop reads CASSLGGDQPQHF. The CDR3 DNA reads TGTGCCAGCAGCTTAGGGGGGGACCAGCCCCAGCATTTT.

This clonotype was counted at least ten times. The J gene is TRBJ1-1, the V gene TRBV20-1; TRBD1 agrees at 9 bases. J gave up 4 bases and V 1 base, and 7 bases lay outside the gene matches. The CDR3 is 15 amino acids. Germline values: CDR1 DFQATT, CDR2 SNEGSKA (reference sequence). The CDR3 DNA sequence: TGCAGTGCTAGAGTGGCAACAGGGGGCTTCACTGAAGCTTTCTTT. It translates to CSARVATGGFTEAFF.

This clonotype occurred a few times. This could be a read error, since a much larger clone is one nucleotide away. CDR3 sequence (DNA): TGCGCCAGCAGCTTGGAGCATGGGGGAACTGAAGCTTTCTTT. Translation: CASSLEHGGTEAFF. The chain uses TRBV5-1 and TRBJ1-1; D is perhaps TRBD1 (5 bases). The germline V and J ends were trimmed by 0 bases and 5 bases, with 11 bases remaining between them. CDR1 is SGHRS, CDR2 YFSETQ, per germline. The CDR3 consists of 14 residues.

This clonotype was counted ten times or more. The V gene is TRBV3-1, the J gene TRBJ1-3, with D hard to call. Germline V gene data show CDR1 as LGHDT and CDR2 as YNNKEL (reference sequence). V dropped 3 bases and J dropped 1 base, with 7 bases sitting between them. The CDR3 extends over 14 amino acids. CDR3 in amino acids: CASSQGGSGNTIYF. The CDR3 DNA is TGTGCCAGCAGCCAGGGAGGGTCTGGAAACACCATATATTTT.

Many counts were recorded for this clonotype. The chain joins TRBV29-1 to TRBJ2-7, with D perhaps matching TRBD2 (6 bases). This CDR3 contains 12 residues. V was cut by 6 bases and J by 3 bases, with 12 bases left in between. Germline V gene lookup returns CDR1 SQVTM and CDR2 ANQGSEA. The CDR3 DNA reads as TGCAGCGTGGGACTTGCGAACTACGAGCAGTACTTC. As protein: CSVGLANYEQYF.

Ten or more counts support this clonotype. The CDR3 region is CASSQRLRDEQYF. The CDR3 nucleotides read TGTGCCAGCAGCCAGCGCCTAAGGGACGAGCAGTACTTC. V and J are TRBV13 and TRBJ2-7, with no clear D. Trimming pared 5 bases from V and 5 bases from J, leaving 13 bases between. Germline CDR1 is PRHDT and CDR2 is FYEKMQ (reference sequence). This CDR3 has 13 residues.

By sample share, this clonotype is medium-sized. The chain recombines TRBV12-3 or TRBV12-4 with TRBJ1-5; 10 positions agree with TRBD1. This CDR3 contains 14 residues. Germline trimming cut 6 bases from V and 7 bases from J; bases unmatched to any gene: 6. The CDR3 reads CASSPGQGEQPQHF. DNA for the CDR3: TGTGCCAGCAGCCCCGGACAGGGGGAGCAGCCCCAGCATTTT.

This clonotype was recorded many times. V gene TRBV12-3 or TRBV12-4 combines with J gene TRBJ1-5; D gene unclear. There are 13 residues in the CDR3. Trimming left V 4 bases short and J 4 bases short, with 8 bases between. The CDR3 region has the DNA TGTGCCAGCAGTTATTCAGTAAATCAGCCCCAGCATTTT. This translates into CASSYSVNQPQHF.

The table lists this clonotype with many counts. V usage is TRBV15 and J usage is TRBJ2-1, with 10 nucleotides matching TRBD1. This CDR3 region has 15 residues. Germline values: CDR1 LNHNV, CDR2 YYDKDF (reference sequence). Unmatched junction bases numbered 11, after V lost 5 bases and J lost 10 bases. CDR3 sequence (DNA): TGTGCCACCAGCGGGGACAGGGGCCCCCTAGTCGAGCAGTTCTTC. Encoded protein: CATSGDRGPLVEQFF.

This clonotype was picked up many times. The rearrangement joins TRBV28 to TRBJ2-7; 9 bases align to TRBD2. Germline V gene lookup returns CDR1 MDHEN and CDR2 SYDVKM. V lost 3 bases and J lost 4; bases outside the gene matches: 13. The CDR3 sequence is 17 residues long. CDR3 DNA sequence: TGTGCCAGCAGTTTTCTAAACATAGCGGGAGATATATACGAGCAGTACTTC. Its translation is CASSFLNIAGDIYEQYF.

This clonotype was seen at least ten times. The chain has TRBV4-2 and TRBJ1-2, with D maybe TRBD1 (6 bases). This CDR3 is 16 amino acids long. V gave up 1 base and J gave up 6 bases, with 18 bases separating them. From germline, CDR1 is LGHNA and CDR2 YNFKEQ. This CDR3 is CASSQGISQGLHGYTF. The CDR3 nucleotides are TGTGCCAGCAGCCAAGGAATTAGCCAGGGGTTACATGGCTACACCTTC.

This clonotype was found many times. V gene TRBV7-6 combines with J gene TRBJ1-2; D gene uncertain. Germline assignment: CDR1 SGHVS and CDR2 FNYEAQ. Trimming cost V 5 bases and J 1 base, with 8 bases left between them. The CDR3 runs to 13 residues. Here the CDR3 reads CASSATDNYGYTF. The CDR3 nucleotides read TGTGCCAGCAGCGCGACGGATAACTATGGCTACACCTTC.

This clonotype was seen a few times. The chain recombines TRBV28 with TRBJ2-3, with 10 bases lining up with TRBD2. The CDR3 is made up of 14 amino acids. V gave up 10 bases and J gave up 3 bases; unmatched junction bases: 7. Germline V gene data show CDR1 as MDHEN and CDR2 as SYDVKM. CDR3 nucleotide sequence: TGTGCCACCCGGATTAGCGGGGGGACAGATACGCAGTATTTT. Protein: CATRISGGTDTQYF.

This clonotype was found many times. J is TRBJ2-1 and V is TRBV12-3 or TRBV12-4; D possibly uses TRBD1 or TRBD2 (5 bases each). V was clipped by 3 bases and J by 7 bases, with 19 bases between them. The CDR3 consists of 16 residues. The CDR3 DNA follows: TGTGCCAGCAGTTTTTTTTATGGGGGTGAGGGGAATGAGCAGTTCTTC. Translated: CASSFFYGGEGNEQFF.

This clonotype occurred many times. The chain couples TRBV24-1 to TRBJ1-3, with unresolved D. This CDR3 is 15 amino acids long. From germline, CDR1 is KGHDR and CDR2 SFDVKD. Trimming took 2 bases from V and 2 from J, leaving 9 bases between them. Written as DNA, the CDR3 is TGTGCCACCAGTGATTCGAGGACGGCTGGAAACACCATATATTTT. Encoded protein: CATSDSRTAGNTIYF.